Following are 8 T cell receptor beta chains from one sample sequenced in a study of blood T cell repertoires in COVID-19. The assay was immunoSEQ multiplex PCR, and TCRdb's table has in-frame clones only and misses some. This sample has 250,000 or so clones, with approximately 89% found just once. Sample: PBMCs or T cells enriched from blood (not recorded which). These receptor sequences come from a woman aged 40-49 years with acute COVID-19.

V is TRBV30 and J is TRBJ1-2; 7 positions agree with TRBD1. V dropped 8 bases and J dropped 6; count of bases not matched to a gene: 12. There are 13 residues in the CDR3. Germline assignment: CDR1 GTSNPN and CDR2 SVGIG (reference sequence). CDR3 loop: CALPRQGGHGYTF. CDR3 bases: TGTGCCCTACCTCGCCAGGGGGGACATGGCTACACCTTC.

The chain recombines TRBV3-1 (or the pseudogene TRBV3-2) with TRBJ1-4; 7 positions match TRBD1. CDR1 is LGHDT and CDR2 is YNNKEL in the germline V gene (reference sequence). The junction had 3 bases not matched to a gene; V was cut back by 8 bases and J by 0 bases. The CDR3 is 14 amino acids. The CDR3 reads CASGDRATNEKLFF. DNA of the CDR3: TGTGCCAGCGGGGACAGAGCAACTAATGAAAAACTGTTTTTT.

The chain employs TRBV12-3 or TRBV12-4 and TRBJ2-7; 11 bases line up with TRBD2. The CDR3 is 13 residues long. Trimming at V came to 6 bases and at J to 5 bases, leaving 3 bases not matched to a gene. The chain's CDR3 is CASRRLAGNEQYF. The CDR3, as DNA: TGTGCCAGCAGGCGACTAGCGGGGAACGAGCAGTACTTC.

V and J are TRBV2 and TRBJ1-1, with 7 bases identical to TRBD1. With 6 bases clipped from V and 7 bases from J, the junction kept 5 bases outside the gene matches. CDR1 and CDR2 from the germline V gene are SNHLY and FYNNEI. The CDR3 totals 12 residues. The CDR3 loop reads CASREDRLEAFF. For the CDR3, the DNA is TGTGCCAGCAGGGAGGACAGGCTTGAAGCTTTCTTT.

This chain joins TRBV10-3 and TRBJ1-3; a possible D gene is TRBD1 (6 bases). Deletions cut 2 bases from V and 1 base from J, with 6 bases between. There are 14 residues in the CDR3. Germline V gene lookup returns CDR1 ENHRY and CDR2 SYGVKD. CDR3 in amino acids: CAISEDRSGNTIYF. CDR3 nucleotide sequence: TGTGCCATCAGTGAGGACAGGTCTGGAAACACCATATATTTT.

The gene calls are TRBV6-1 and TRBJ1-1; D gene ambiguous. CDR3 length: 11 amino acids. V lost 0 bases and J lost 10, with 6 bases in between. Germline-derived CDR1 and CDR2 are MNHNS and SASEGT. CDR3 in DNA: TGTGCCAGCAGTGAAGCGCTCGGAGCTTTCTTT. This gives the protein CASSEALGAFF.

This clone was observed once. The CDR3 loop is CASSVGRNTEAFF. CDR3 coding DNA: TGTGCCAGCAGCGTAGGTAGGAACACTGAAGCTTTCTTT. The V call is TRBV9, the J call TRBJ1-1; D not certain. V lost 0 bases and J 1 base, leaving 4 bases between the germline ends. The CDR3 covers 13 residues. Germline V gene data show CDR1 as SGDLS and CDR2 as YYNGEE. Filled out from reference TRBV9 and TRBJ1-1, the complete variable domain reads DSGVTQTPKHLITATGQRVTLRCSPRSGDLSVYWYQQSLDQGLQFLIQYYNGEERAKGNILERFSAQQFPDLHSELNLSSLELGDSALYFCASSVGRNTEAFFGQGTRLTVV.

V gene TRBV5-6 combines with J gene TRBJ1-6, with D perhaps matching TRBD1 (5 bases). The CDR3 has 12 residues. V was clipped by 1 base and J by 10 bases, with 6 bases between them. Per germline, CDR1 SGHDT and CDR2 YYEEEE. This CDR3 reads CASSLRGSPLHF. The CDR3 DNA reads TGTGCCAGCAGCTTGAGGGGCTCACCCCTCCACTTT.